Below, 31 T cell receptor beta chains from the same sample are listed, as sequenced in a study of T cell repertoires in cytomegalovirus infection. TCRdb passed the reads through MiXCR, listing each CDR3 protein once. Of 510,000 or so distinct CDR3 sequences in the sample, 26% were seen once. Input material: PBMCs. The receptors originated from a human donor in good health (CMV status not recorded). Some clones in this sample may be carry-over from other donors' samples.

This clonotype was observed many times. The chain has TRBV7-8 and TRBJ1-5, with TRBD1 as a possible D gene (6 bases). Germline V lookup: CDR1 SGHVS, CDR2 FQNEAQ. The CDR3 sequence is 18 residues long. Deletions cut 5 bases from V and 0 bases from J, with 20 bases between. The CDR3 sequence: CASSLNRGGIYSNQPQHF. The CDR3 coding sequence is TGTGCCAGCAGCCTTAACCGAGGGGGAATCTATAGCAATCAGCCCCAGCATTTT.

This clonotype has only a few counts. The J gene is TRBJ1-4, the V gene TRBV2; D gene unclear. CDR1 is SNHLY and CDR2 is FYNNEI in the germline V gene. The germline V and J ends were trimmed by 6 bases and 8 bases, with 7 bases remaining between them. CDR3 length: 11 amino acids. This CDR3 reads CASRRAEKLFF. The CDR3 bases are TGTGCCAGCAGAAGGGCAGAAAAACTGTTTTTT.

CDR3 in DNA: TGTGCCAGCAGTTACTCGTATGTCGACCTTAGCTCCTACAATGAGCAGTTCTTC. Amino acid sequence: CASSYSYVDLSSYNEQFF. J is TRBJ2-1 and V is TRBV6-2 or TRBV6-3; D not resolved. CDR1 and CDR2 from the germline V gene are MNHEY and SVGEGT. This CDR3 has 18 amino acids. Trimming took 0 bases from V and 0 from J, leaving 15 bases between them.

This clonotype has a handful of counts. CDR3 DNA sequence: TGTGCCAGCAGCTTAATCGGGATTAATGAAAAACTGTTTTTT. It yields the protein CASSLIGINEKLFF. V usage is TRBV7-9 and J usage is TRBJ1-4; D is unresolved. The CDR3 is made up of 14 amino acids. V dropped 2 bases and J dropped 4 bases, with 8 bases sitting between them. The germline V gene encodes CDR1 SEHNR and CDR2 FQNEAQ (reference sequence).

This chain joins TRBV3-1 and TRBJ2-7, with 7 bases fitting TRBD1. The CDR3 spans 15 residues. J was trimmed by 2 bases and V by 3 bases; bases with no gene match: 7. Germline V gene sequence: CDR1 LGHDT, CDR2 YNNKEL (reference sequence). The CDR3 DNA is TGTGCCAGCAGCCAGGACCGACAGGGAGCCTACGAGCAGTACGTC. As protein: CASSQDRQGAYEQYV.

The chain links TRBV7-6 to TRBJ2-7; TRBD2 agrees at 10 bases. Germline CDR1 is SGHVS and CDR2 is FNYEAQ. Trimming removed 3 bases from V and 4 bases from J; junction bases left unmatched: 3. The CDR3 consists of 14 residues. CDR3 DNA: TGTGCCAGCAGCTTGGGAGCGGGAGGGTACGAGCAGTACGTC. Its protein is CASSLGAGGYEQYV.

The chain joins TRBV24-1 to TRBJ2-7, with a weak D call TRBD1 (5 bases). The V and J ends lost 3 bases and 1 base respectively, with 6 bases between them. This CDR3 is built from 13 residues. The germline V gene has CDR1 KGHDR and CDR2 SFDVKD. CDR3 amino acids: CATSDGASYEQYF. CDR3 sequence (DNA): TGTGCCACCAGTGATGGGGCTTCCTACGAGCAGTACTTC.

As regards this clonotype: This may come from a read error, since a much larger clone is one base off. The J gene is TRBJ2-2, the V gene TRBV7-2, with 14 bases matching TRBD2. Germline assignment: CDR1 SGHTA and CDR2 FQGNSA. CDR3 size: 15 residues. CDR3: CASSPGLAGVGGLFF. The CDR3 bases are TGTGCCAGCAGCCCGGGACTAGCGGGAGTTGGGGGGCTGTTTTTT.

The rearrangement links TRBV19 to TRBJ2-3, with no clear D. With 5 bases removed from V and 2 bases from J, the gap between germline ends came to 11 bases. CDR3 size: 14 residues. CDR1 and CDR2 from the germline V gene are LNHDA and SQIVND (reference sequence). The CDR3 DNA is TGTGCCAGTAGTTCCGGGCCTCTCACAGATACGCAGTATTTT. This gives the protein CASSSGPLTDTQYF.

This clonotype was seen many times. The genes are TRBV7-2 and TRBJ1-6; D ambiguous. CDR3 length: 15 amino acids. The germline V gene has CDR1 SGHTA and CDR2 FQGNSA. V dropped 2 bases and J dropped 8 bases, with 13 bases sitting between them. The CDR3 sequence is CASSLSPARDSPLHF. The CDR3 DNA is TGTGCCAGCAGCTTAAGTCCCGCGCGAGATTCACCCCTCCACTTT.

The chain couples TRBV12-3 or TRBV12-4 to TRBJ1-1, with a possible D match to TRBD1 (6 bases). The CDR3 is 13 residues long. V dropped 6 bases and J dropped 5 bases, with 13 bases sitting between them. The chain's CDR3 is CASRGGRWTEAFF. The CDR3 DNA is TGTGCCAGCAGAGGGGGGAGGTGGACTGAAGCTTTCTTT.

This clonotype came up many times. The chain has TRBV5-1 and TRBJ2-1; D tentatively reads TRBD1 or TRBD2 (6 bases each). The CDR3 extends over 13 amino acids. Germline CDR1 and CDR2: SGHRS and YFSETQ. V was clipped by 2 bases and J by 6 bases, with 9 bases between them. CDR3 bases: TGCGCCAGCAGCTTCGAGGGGGGCAATGAGCAGTTCTTC. Translating gives CASSFEGGNEQFF.

As to this clonotype: A read error may explain this, as a much larger clone is one base away. The rearrangement uses TRBV7-2 and TRBJ1-3; maybe TRBD1 (6 bases). Germline assignment: CDR1 SGHTA and CDR2 FQGNSA. Trimming took off 5 bases at V and 1 base at J, with 15 bases between the two ends. The CDR3 covers 16 residues. CDR3 bases: TGTACCAGCAGCCCCTCCGGCAGGGGTTCTGGAAACACCATATATTTT. Its protein is CTSSPSGRGSGNTIYF.

The rearrangement uses TRBV27 and TRBJ1-5; no firm D call. Trimming removed 5 bases at V and 5 bases at J, with 10 bases between. The CDR3 is made up of 13 amino acids. Germline V gene lookup returns CDR1 MNHEY and CDR2 SMNVEV (reference sequence). Here the CDR3 reads CASSPFWDQPQHF. CDR3 coding DNA: TGTGCCAGCAGTCCCTTTTGGGATCAGCCCCAGCATTTT.

This chain joins TRBV12-3 or TRBV12-4 and TRBJ2-1; 9 nucleotides agree with TRBD1. The V segment lost 6 bases and the J segment 8 bases; nucleotides outside the gene matches: 11. This CDR3 comprises 15 residues. CDR3 in amino acids: CASSLSGTGSDEQFF. CDR3 in DNA: TGTGCCAGCAGCCTCTCCGGGACAGGGTCCGATGAGCAGTTCTTC.

The rearrangement joins TRBV5-6 to TRBJ2-1; D is undetermined. Deletions cut 3 bases from V and 0 bases from J, with 7 bases between. Germline V gene data show CDR1 as SGHDT and CDR2 as YYEEEE. The CDR3 runs to 14 residues. The CDR3 reads CASSSWSSYNEQFF. CDR3 DNA: TGTGCCAGCAGCTCGTGGAGCTCCTACAATGAGCAGTTCTTC.

V and J are TRBV20-1 and TRBJ1-5, with no clear D. This CDR3 is built from 15 residues. Germline values: CDR1 DFQATT, CDR2 SNEGSKA (reference sequence). Trimming removed 2 bases at V and 3 bases at J, with 14 bases between. The chain's CDR3 is CSARSSGVVNQPQHF. Here the CDR3 DNA reads TGCAGTGCTAGAAGTAGTGGGGTTGTCAATCAGCCCCAGCATTTT.

This clonotype was counted many times. The V call is TRBV6-1, the J call TRBJ2-7, with D unresolved. The germline CDR1 and CDR2 sequences are MNHNS and SASEGT. This CDR3 is built from 15 residues. V gave up 5 bases and J gave up 1 base, with 15 bases separating them. This chain's CDR3 is CASSRFWDSSYEQYV. The DNA of the CDR3 is TGTGCCAGCAGTCGCTTTTGGGATTCGTCCTACGAGCAGTACGTC.

This clonotype came up once. The rearrangement uses TRBV6-6 and TRBJ2-1; TRBD2 might be the D (6 bases). Between the trimmed V and J ends, which lost 10 bases and 7 bases, there was a span of 11 bases. Germline CDR1 is MNHNY and CDR2 is SVGAGI (reference sequence). The CDR3 length is 11 residues. CDR3 in amino acids: CATATRNEQFF. The CDR3 nucleotides are TGTGCCACCGCGACTAGGAATGAGCAGTTCTTC.

The J gene is TRBJ1-2, the V gene TRBV29-1, with 11 bases that match TRBD1. The CDR3 length is 13 residues. Losses at the gene ends were 6 bases for V and 9 bases for J; bases not matched to a gene: 9. The germline V gene has CDR1 SQVTM and CDR2 ANQGSEA. For the CDR3, the DNA is TGCAGCGTCGAGGACAGGGGGCTGAAGAGCTACACCTTC. This gives the protein CSVEDRGLKSYTF.

Ten or more counts support this clonotype. The gene calls are TRBV7-8 and TRBJ1-5, with D unclear. The CDR3 is 15 residues long. Germline CDR1 SGHVS, CDR2 FQNEAQ. The V and J ends lost 4 bases and 3 bases respectively, with 13 bases between them. CDR3 protein: CASSSGRVVNQPQHF. In nucleotides, the CDR3 is TGTGCCAGCAGCTCCGGTCGGGTCGTCAATCAGCCCCAGCATTTT.

This sequence joins TRBV19 and TRBJ1-1; possibly TRBD1 for D (6 bases). From germline, CDR1 is LNHDA and CDR2 SQIVND (reference sequence). The CDR3 covers 15 residues. V gave up 5 bases and J gave up 0 bases, with 13 bases separating them. Here the CDR3 DNA reads TGTGCCAGTAGTGACGGGACACCCATGAACACTGAAGCTTTCTTT. This sequence encodes CASSDGTPMNTEAFF.

The genes are TRBV6-5 and TRBJ2-1, with no clear D. With 7 bases removed from V and 12 bases from J, the gap between germline ends came to 13 bases. This CDR3 comprises 11 residues. CDR1 MNHEY and CDR2 SVGAGI come from the germline V gene. CDR3 sequence (DNA): TGTGCCAGCAACGATAATAGGAGGCAGTTCTTC. Translating gives CASNDNRRQFF.

The V gene is TRBV15, the J gene TRBJ1-1; the D is unclear. CDR1 and CDR2 (germline): LNHNV, YYDKDF (reference sequence). The CDR3 covers 12 residues. V was cut by 2 bases and J by 8 bases, with 9 bases left in between. The CDR3 reads CATSRSGREAFF. In DNA form, the CDR3 reads TGTGCCACCAGCAGATCCGGACGGGAAGCTTTCTTT.

The chain carries TRBV12-3 or TRBV12-4 and TRBJ1-5, with 11 bases lining up with TRBD1. The CDR3 consists of 18 residues. With V trimmed by 6 bases and J by 2 bases, 12 bases remained unmatched. CDR3 sequence: CASRGRDRGFYGNQPQHF. The DNA for the CDR3 is TGTGCCAGCAGGGGCCGGGACAGGGGGTTTTACGGCAATCAGCCCCAGCATTTT.

V usage is TRBV20-1 and J usage is TRBJ2-7; the D call may be TRBD1 or TRBD2 (5 bases each). Trimming removed 2 bases at V and 2 bases at J, with 7 bases between. Germline-derived CDR1 and CDR2 are DFQATT and SNEGSKA (reference sequence). This CDR3 has 12 residues. CDR3 region: CSARQGPYEQYV. Here the CDR3 DNA reads TGCAGTGCTAGACAGGGACCCTACGAGCAGTACGTC.

This clonotype appeared a few times. The chain combines TRBV19 with TRBJ1-2; D not certain. The V gene lost 1 base and the J gene lost 3 bases, with 6 bases spanning the gap. Per germline, CDR1 LNHDA and CDR2 SQIVND (reference sequence). The length of the CDR3 is 13 residues. The CDR3: CASSIVGDYGYTF. Here the CDR3 DNA reads TGTGCCAGTAGTATAGTTGGGGACTATGGCTACACCTTC.

The rearrangement joins TRBV24-1 to TRBJ2-5; 7 nucleotides match TRBD1. With V trimmed by 4 bases and J by 6 bases, 7 bases remained unmatched. In germline, CDR1 is KGHDR, CDR2 SFDVKD. The CDR3 spans 14 residues. The CDR3 spells CATSDPTGKQTQYF. CDR3 sequence (DNA): TGTGCCACCAGTGACCCGACAGGGAAGCAGACCCAGTACTTC.

Details on this clonotype: A read error may be the cause here, since a much bigger clone is one base away. The rearrangement joins TRBV6-2 or TRBV6-3 to TRBJ1-5, with 7 bases fitting TRBD1. The germline CDR1 and CDR2 sequences are MNHEY and SVGEGT. The CDR3 extends over 15 amino acids. The CDR3 loop is CASSYSRQGNLPQHF. CDR3 bases: TGTGCCAGCAGTTACTCGAGACAGGGAAATCTGCCCCAGCATTTT.

The J gene is TRBJ2-5, the V gene TRBV20-1, with D perhaps assigned TRBD1 or TRBD2 (5 bases each). This CDR3 region has 16 residues. Germline loops: CDR1 DFQATT, CDR2 SNEGSKA (reference sequence). V was clipped by 7 bases and J by 5 bases, with 26 bases between them. The CDR3 DNA reads TGCAGTGTCCGGGGCAGTGGGAGAGGATCCGAGGAGACCCAGTACTTC. Translating gives CSVRGSGRGSEETQYF.

This clonotype was picked up many times. This rearrangement joins TRBV12-3 or TRBV12-4 to TRBJ1-2; 9 nucleotides match TRBD1. V lost 6 bases to trimming and J lost 8 bases; unmatched junction nucleotides: 10. CDR3 size: 14 residues. The CDR3 is CASSLYRDRVGYTF. CDR3 coding DNA: TGTGCCAGCAGCTTGTACCGGGACAGGGTCGGCTACACCTTC.